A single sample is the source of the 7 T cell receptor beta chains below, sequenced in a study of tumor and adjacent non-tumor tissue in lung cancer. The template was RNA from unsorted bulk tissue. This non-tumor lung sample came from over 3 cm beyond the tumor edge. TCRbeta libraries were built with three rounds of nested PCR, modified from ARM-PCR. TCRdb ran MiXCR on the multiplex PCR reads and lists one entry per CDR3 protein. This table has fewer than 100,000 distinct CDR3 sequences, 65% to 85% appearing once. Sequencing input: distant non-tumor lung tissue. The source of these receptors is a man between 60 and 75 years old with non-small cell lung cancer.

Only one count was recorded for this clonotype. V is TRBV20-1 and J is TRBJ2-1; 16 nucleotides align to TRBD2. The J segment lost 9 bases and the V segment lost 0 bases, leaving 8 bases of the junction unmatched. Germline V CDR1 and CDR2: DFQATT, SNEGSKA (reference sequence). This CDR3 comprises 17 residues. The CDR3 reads CSARDCGTSGGAVEQFF. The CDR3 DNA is TGCAGTGCTAGAGATTGCGGGACTAGCGGGGGGGCAGTTGAGCAGTTCTTC.

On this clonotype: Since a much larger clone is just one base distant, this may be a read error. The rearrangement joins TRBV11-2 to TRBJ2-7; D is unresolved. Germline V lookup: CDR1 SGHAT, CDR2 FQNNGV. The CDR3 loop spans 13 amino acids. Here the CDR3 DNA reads TGTCCCAGCAGCCCCCAGATTAAATACGAGCAGTACTTC. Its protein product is CPSSPQIKYEQYF.

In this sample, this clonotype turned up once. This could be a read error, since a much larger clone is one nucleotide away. The CDR3 spells CVSSLSSGRSEKLFF. The CDR3 nucleotides are TGTGTCAGCAGCCTATCCTCGGGTAGGAGCGAAAAACTGTTTTTT. The gene calls are TRBV7-9 and TRBJ1-4, with unresolved D. Per the germline V gene, CDR1 is SEHNR and CDR2 is FQNEAQ (reference sequence). CDR3 size: 15 residues.

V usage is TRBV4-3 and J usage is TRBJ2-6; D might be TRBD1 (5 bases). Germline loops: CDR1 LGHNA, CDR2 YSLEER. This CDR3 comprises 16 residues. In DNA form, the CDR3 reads TGCATCAGCAGCCAAGAGGCGGTGTCTGGGGCCAATATCCTGACTTTC. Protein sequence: CISSQEAVSGANILTF.

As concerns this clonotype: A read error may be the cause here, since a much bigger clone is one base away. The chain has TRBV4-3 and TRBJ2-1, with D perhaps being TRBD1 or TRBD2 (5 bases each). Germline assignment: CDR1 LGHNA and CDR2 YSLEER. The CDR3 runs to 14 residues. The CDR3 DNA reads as TGCGCCGGCAGCCCGGGGACCTCTTTCAATGAGCAGTTCTTC. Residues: CAGSPGTSFNEQFF.

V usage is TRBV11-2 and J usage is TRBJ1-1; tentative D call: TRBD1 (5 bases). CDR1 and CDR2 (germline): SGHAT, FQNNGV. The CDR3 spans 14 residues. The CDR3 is CTSILIGRGTEAFF. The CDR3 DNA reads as TGTACGAGCATCTTAATCGGGAGGGGAACTGAAGCTTTCTTT.

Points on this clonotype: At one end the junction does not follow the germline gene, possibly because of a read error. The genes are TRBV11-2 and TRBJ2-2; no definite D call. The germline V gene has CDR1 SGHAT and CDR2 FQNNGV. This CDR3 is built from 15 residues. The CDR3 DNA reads TGTACCAGCAGCGAAGGTGGCCGACGCACCCGGGAGCTGTTTTTT. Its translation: CTSSEGGRRTRELFF.